The 6 T cell receptor beta chains listed next were all sequenced from one sample in a study of blood T cell repertoires in COVID-19. Data came from immunoSEQ multiplex PCR; TCRdb stores just in-frame clones and leaves some out. This sample has about 210,000 clones; 70% to 90% occur once, and the top ten carry roughly 0.78%. Input material: peripheral blood. These receptors were collected from a woman aged 70-85 years with acute or convalescent COVID-19.

This clone occurred once. The chain couples TRBV5-1 to TRBJ2-7; tentative D call: TRBD1 (6 bases). Trimming pared 4 bases from V and 3 bases from J, leaving 11 bases between. The length of the CDR3 is 13 residues. Per germline, CDR1 SGHRS and CDR2 YFSETQ. The CDR3 coding sequence is TGCGCCAGCAGCGCCGACAGGAACTACGAGCAGTACTTC. Amino acids: CASSADRNYEQYF.

For the CDR3, the DNA is TGTGCCAGCAGCCAGGGTCCAATACTAGCGGGAGGGCACACAGATACGCAGTATTTT. It yields the protein CASSQGPILAGGHTDTQYF. This rearrangement joins TRBV4-2 to TRBJ2-3, with 13 bases fitting TRBD2. The V gene's germline CDR1 is LGHNA and CDR2 YNFKEQ. The trim removed 3 bases at V and 2 bases at J, leaving 11 bases unmatched. The length of the CDR3 is 19 residues.

This rearrangement joins TRBV3-1 (or the pseudogene TRBV3-2) to TRBJ2-1; D is perhaps TRBD1 (5 bases). The length of the CDR3 is 16 residues. Germline V gives CDR1 LGHDT, CDR2 YNNKEL (reference sequence). Trimming pared 0 bases from V and 7 bases from J, leaving 16 bases between. CDR3 residues: CASSQEWCLRGNEQFF. The CDR3 coding sequence is TGTGCCAGCAGCCAAGAGTGGTGTTTAAGGGGTAATGAGCAGTTCTTC.

V usage is TRBV1 and J usage is TRBJ1-4. TRBV1 is assigned pseudogene status. The CDR3 contains 17 residues. CDR3 sequence: CTSSHAGGSATNEKLFF. CDR3 DNA sequence: TGCACCAGCAGCCACGCGGGAGGGAGCGCAACTAATGAAAAACTGTTTTTT.

The chain employs TRBV9 and TRBJ2-7, with 7 positions matching TRBD1. Germline assignment: CDR1 SGDLS and CDR2 YYNGEE. V shed 4 bases, J shed 7 bases, and the junction held 8 bases outside the gene matches. CDR3 length: 13 amino acids. Written as DNA, the CDR3 is TGTGCCAGCAGCCTCGAGGGGGCAGGAGAGCAGTACTTC. It codes for CASSLEGAGEQYF.

The chain recombines TRBV27 with TRBJ2-1; D unclear. The CDR3 runs to 16 residues. V was shortened by 3 bases and J by 0 bases, with 12 bases between the two germline ends. Germline V gives CDR1 MNHEY, CDR2 SMNVEV (reference sequence). CDR3 loop: CASSFFRIGSYNEQFF. CDR3 DNA: TGTGCCAGCAGTTTTTTCCGAATCGGCTCCTACAATGAGCAGTTCTTC.